The 5 T cell receptor beta chains reported below all come from one sample, sequenced in a study of cytomegalovirus exposure and HLA in healthy donors. The PCR made use of 60 Vbeta and 13 Jbeta primers. The data were produced by immunoSEQ multiplex PCR, yet TCRdb's version contains in-frame clones alone and is incomplete. The table lists approximately 42,000 clones. The sequenced sample consisted of PBMCs. The source is a male donor in good health and CMV-seronegative.

The chain joins TRBV7-2 to TRBJ2-1, with 13 bases identical to TRBD2. With 1 base clipped from V and 6 bases from J, the junction kept 3 bases outside the gene matches. CDR1 is SGHTA and CDR2 is FQGNSA in the germline V gene. The CDR3 contains 16 residues. The CDR3 reads CASSLELAGGGNEQFF. The CDR3 DNA is TGTGCCAGCAGCTTAGAACTAGCGGGAGGGGGCAATGAGCAGTTCTTC.

This chain links TRBV5-1 with TRBJ2-3, with D perhaps TRBD1 (6 bases). The V gene lost 2 bases and the J gene lost 1 base, with 8 bases spanning the gap. Germline V gene data show CDR1 as SGHRS and CDR2 as YFSETQ. The CDR3 runs to 14 residues. The CDR3 DNA reads TGCGCCAGCAGCTTTGAGGGGGGCACAGATACGCAGTATTTT. This sequence encodes CASSFEGGTDTQYF.

This rearrangement joins TRBV5-1 to TRBJ2-7; no clear D gene. Trimming took off 2 bases at V and 0 bases at J, with 9 bases between the two ends. CDR3 length equals 14 residues. Per the germline V gene, CDR1 is SGHRS and CDR2 is YFSETQ. The DNA for the CDR3 is TGCGCCAGCAGCTTCTCACAGAGCTCCTACGAGCAGTACTTC. It yields the protein CASSFSQSSYEQYF.

The rearrangement joins TRBV19 to TRBJ1-1, with TRBD1 matching over 8 bases. Trimming cost V 4 bases and J 4 bases; bases outside gene matches: 11. CDR3 length equals 16 residues. Germline CDR1 is LNHDA and CDR2 is SQIVND (reference sequence). In DNA, the CDR3 is TGTGCCAGTAGTAGGGGCTCCGGACAGGGAGGCACTGAAGCTTTCTTT. Residues: CASSRGSGQGGTEAFF.

The chain is built from TRBV4-1 and TRBJ2-1; possible D gene TRBD1, 5 bases. With 2 bases removed from V and 6 bases from J, the gap between germline ends came to 14 bases. CDR3 length: 15 residues. Germline CDR1 is MGHRA and CDR2 is YSYEKL. In nucleotides, the CDR3 is TGCGCCAGCAGCCAATGGCAGGGCACGTCCAATGAGCAGTTCTTC. Amino acids: CASSQWQGTSNEQFF.